One sample yielded the 7 T cell receptor beta chains listed below, sequenced in a study of blood T cell repertoires in COVID-19. Clones were sequenced by immunoSEQ multiplex PCR, and TCRdb holds only the in-frame ones, with some missing. Seen here are 130,000 or so clones, about 86% observed once, and the top ten hold approximately 9.1%. Sequencing was carried out using PBMCs or T cells enriched from blood (not recorded which). Receptors were obtained from a man in his fifties who had recovered from COVID-19.

The chain carries TRBV2 and TRBJ1-5; no firm D call. Looked up from germline, CDR1 is SNHLY and CDR2 is FYNNEI. With 4 bases removed from V and 2 bases from J, the gap between germline ends came to 12 bases. This CDR3 spans 15 amino acids. CDR3 sequence: CASSGRSYGNQPQHF. In DNA form, the CDR3 reads TGTGCCAGCAGTGGACGGAGTTACGGCAATCAGCCCCAGCATTTT. Complete variable domain (other parts from reference TRBV2 and TRBJ1-5): EPEVTQTPSHQVTQMGQEVILRCVPISNHLYFYWYRQILGQKVEFLVSFYNNEISEKSEIFDDQFSVERPDGSNFTLKIRSTKLEDSAMYFCASSGRSYGNQPQHFGDGTRLSIL.

In its sample, this clone was seen a few times. The rearrangement joins TRBV12-3 or TRBV12-4 to TRBJ1-1; TRBD1 aligns across 9 bases. The junction had 4 bases not matched to a gene; V was cut back by 8 bases and J by 3 bases. The CDR3 totals 13 residues. CDR3 residues: CASRTGADTEAFF. The CDR3 DNA reads as TGTGCCAGCCGGACAGGGGCGGACACTGAAGCTTTCTTT.

This rearrangement joins TRBV27 to TRBJ1-5, with 7 positions matching TRBD1. This CDR3 comprises 14 residues. V lost 6 bases, J lost 7 bases, and 9 bases stayed unmatched. Germline V gene data show CDR1 as MNHEY and CDR2 as SMNVEV (reference sequence). The chain's CDR3 is CASRDRAGGQPQHF. CDR3 DNA sequence: TGTGCCAGCAGAGACAGGGCTGGTGGACAGCCCCAGCATTTT.

The rearrangement joins TRBV6-5 to TRBJ1-2; the D gene is possibly TRBD1 (6 bases). Germline CDR1 MNHEY, CDR2 SVGAGI. V lost 6 bases to trimming and J lost 8 bases, with 22 bases between them. The CDR3 consists of 15 residues. CDR3 coding DNA: TGTGCCAGCAGGGGGCAGGGGCTAGTTTTAGGGGGCTACACCTTC. It yields the protein CASRGQGLVLGGYTF.

The chain employs TRBV5-5 and TRBJ1-3, with D possibly being TRBD1 (5 bases). Trimming took off 1 base at V and 0 bases at J, with 8 bases between the two ends. Germline V gene lookup returns CDR1 SGHKS and CDR2 YYEKEE (reference sequence). The CDR3 has 15 amino acids. DNA for the CDR3: TGTGCCAGCAGCTTGACGGGGGACTCTGGAAACACCATATATTTT. Protein product: CASSLTGDSGNTIYF. The full variable domain, with the rest looked up from reference TRBV5-5 and TRBJ1-3, is DAGVTQSPTHLIKTRGQQVTLRCSPISGHKSVSWYQQVLGQGPQFIFQYYEKEERGRGNFPDRFSARQFPNYSSELNVNALLLGDSALYLCASSLTGDSGNTIYFGEGSWLTVV.

This clone showed up many times. V gene TRBV6-5 combines with J gene TRBJ1-4; the match to TRBD1 covers 7 bases. Germline assignment: CDR1 MNHEY and CDR2 SVGAGI. The CDR3 covers 16 residues. The J segment lost 7 bases and the V segment lost 1 base, leaving 9 bases of the junction unmatched. This CDR3 reads CASSYFSTGSSEKLFF. The CDR3 DNA is TGTGCCAGCAGTTACTTCTCGACAGGGTCTAGTGAAAAACTGTTTTTT.

The chain couples TRBV5-1 to TRBJ1-2; TRBD1 agrees at 9 bases. Per germline, CDR1 SGHRS and CDR2 YFSETQ. Trimming took 5 bases from V and 4 from J; bases not matched to a gene: 9. The CDR3 totals 15 residues. This CDR3 is CASRFTGGQTYGYTF. CDR3 DNA: TGCGCCAGCAGATTCACAGGGGGCCAAACCTATGGCTACACCTTC.